What follows are 21 T cell receptor beta chains derived from one specimen sequenced in a study of T cell responses to AZD1222 COVID-19 vaccine. Clones were sequenced by immunoSEQ multiplex PCR, and TCRdb holds only the in-frame ones, with some missing. This sample has fewer than 200,000 clones; approximately 86% occur once, and the top ten carry 11%. Source: peripheral blood, taken 28 days after the second AZD1222 dose. Source of these receptors: an adult who received the AZD1222 COVID-19 vaccine.

This chain connects TRBV6-6 to TRBJ2-1, with 8 bases fitting TRBD1. The CDR3 is 16 amino acids. J was trimmed by 6 bases and V by 4 bases; bases with no gene match: 11. Looked up from germline, CDR1 is MNHNY and CDR2 is SVGAGI (reference sequence). The CDR3 protein is CASSLGLGQGRNEQFF. The DNA of the CDR3 is TGTGCCAGCAGTTTAGGGCTCGGACAGGGTCGCAATGAGCAGTTCTTC.

The chain combines TRBV9 with TRBJ1-6, with 7 bases aligning to TRBD1. The junction had 9 bases not matched to a gene; V was cut back by 3 bases and J by 6 bases. The germline gives CDR1 SGDLS, CDR2 YYNGEE. The CDR3 loop spans 16 amino acids. The CDR3 region has the DNA TGTGCCAGCAGCGCACGGACAGGCGACGGTAATTCACCCCTCCACTTT. This encodes CASSARTGDGNSPLHF.

The chain couples TRBV27 to TRBJ1-5; D gene uncertain. CDR1 MNHEY and CDR2 SMNVEV come from the germline V gene (reference sequence). The CDR3 contains 16 residues. Trimming left V 11 bases short and J 0 bases short, with 20 bases between. The CDR3 spells CASSPGRGYSNQPQHF. The CDR3 coding sequence is TGTGCCTCCTCCCCCGGTCGGGGTTATAGCAATCAGCCCCAGCATTTT.

This sequence joins TRBV5-6 and TRBJ1-1; TRBD1 aligns across 7 bases. Germline loops: CDR1 SGHDT, CDR2 YYEEEE. The V segment lost 7 bases and the J segment 0 bases; nucleotides outside the gene matches: 15. The CDR3 has 17 residues. CDR3 protein: CASGIRRDSRMNTEAFF. The CDR3 region has the DNA TGTGCCAGCGGGATCAGGAGGGACAGCCGAATGAACACTGAAGCTTTCTTT. Looking up the rest from reference TRBV5-6 and TRBJ1-1 gives the full variable domain: DAGVTQSPTHLIKTRGQQVTLRCSPKSGHDTVSWYQQALGQGPQFIFQYYEEEERQRGNFPDRFSGHQFPNYSSELNVNALLLGDSALYLCASGIRRDSRMNTEAFFGQGTRLTVV.

The chain employs TRBV27 and TRBJ2-2; 7 positions agree with TRBD2. The CDR3 contains 15 residues. With V trimmed by 0 bases and J by 5 bases, 3 bases remained unmatched. Germline-derived CDR1 and CDR2 are MNHEY and SMNVEV (reference sequence). DNA for the CDR3: TGTGCCAGCAGTTTATCAGCGGGGTGGACCGGGGAGCTGTTTTTT. Residues: CASSLSAGWTGELFF.

This sequence joins TRBV2 and TRBJ1-4; possible D gene TRBD1, 5 bases. Germline loops: CDR1 SNHLY, CDR2 FYNNEI. CDR3 length: 15 amino acids. V lost 7 bases to trimming and J lost 7 bases, with 19 bases between them. The CDR3 is CASKRTGTMSEKLFF. The CDR3 coding sequence is TGTGCCAGCAAAAGGACGGGGACCATGTCTGAAAAACTGTTTTTT.

The rearrangement links TRBV9 to TRBJ1-4; D call uncertain. CDR1 and CDR2 (germline): SGDLS, YYNGEE. This CDR3 has 15 residues. V was clipped by 0 bases and J by 1 base, with 7 bases between them. CDR3 region: CASSVDRRTNEKLFF. The CDR3 DNA reads TGTGCCAGCAGCGTAGACCGGAGAACTAATGAAAAACTGTTTTTT.

The chain uses TRBV19 and TRBJ1-6, with TRBD1 matching 10 bases. With 6 bases clipped from V and 0 bases from J, the junction kept 14 bases outside the gene matches. The CDR3 length is 20 residues. CDR1 and CDR2 (germline): LNHDA, SQIVND (reference sequence). This chain's CDR3 is CASSQHPGQGTSSYNSPLHF. In DNA, the CDR3 is TGTGCCAGTAGCCAACATCCGGGACAGGGGACGAGCTCCTATAATTCACCCCTCCACTTT.

The genes are TRBV15 and TRBJ2-4; D gene ambiguous. The CDR3 loop spans 18 amino acids. The V and J ends lost 0 bases and 0 bases respectively, with 15 bases between them. Germline-derived CDR1 and CDR2 are LNHNV and YYDKDF (reference sequence). The CDR3 sequence is CATSRDLGFRLAKNIQYF. CDR3 in DNA: TGTGCCACCAGCAGAGATCTCGGGTTTAGGCTAGCCAAAAACATTCAGTACTTC.

The V and J genes are TRBV5-4 and TRBJ2-7; TRBD1 matches 9 bases. Losses at the gene ends were 0 bases for V and 6 bases for J; bases not matched to a gene: 4. Germline V gene lookup returns CDR1 SGHNT and CDR2 YYREEE (reference sequence). The CDR3 runs to 14 residues. This CDR3 reads CASSLDRGPSEQYF. CDR3 sequence (DNA): TGTGCCAGCAGCTTGGACAGGGGGCCGAGCGAGCAGTACTTC.

V and J are TRBV3-1 (or the pseudogene TRBV3-2) and TRBJ2-6; a possible D gene is TRBD2 (6 bases). Germline V gives CDR1 LGHDT, CDR2 YNNKEL (reference sequence). This CDR3 has 15 amino acids. The V end lost 4 bases, the J end lost 2 bases, and 9 bases lay between the germline ends. This CDR3 reads CASSPRGTGANVLTF. For the CDR3, the DNA is TGTGCCAGCAGCCCCCGCGGGACTGGGGCCAACGTCCTGACTTTC.

This rearrangement joins TRBV15 to TRBJ1-5; 8 nucleotides line up with TRBD1. In germline, CDR1 is LNHNV, CDR2 YYDKDF (reference sequence). J lost 3 bases, V lost 0 bases, and 4 bases had no gene match. This CDR3 contains 16 residues. For the CDR3, the DNA is TGTGCCACCAGCAGAGATCGGGACAGGAACAATCAGCCCCAGCATTTT. Protein sequence: CATSRDRDRNNQPQHF.

The rearrangement uses TRBV30 and TRBJ1-3, with no clear D. The germline V gene encodes CDR1 GTSNPN and CDR2 SVGIG (reference sequence). Trimming took off 0 bases at V and 0 bases at J, with 9 bases between the two ends. CDR3 size: 15 residues. CDR3 nucleotides: TGTGCCTGGAGTGTAGGCCTTCACTCTGGAAACACCATATATTTT. It encodes CAWSVGLHSGNTIYF. Drawing the rest from reference TRBV30 and TRBJ1-3, the complete variable domain is SQTIHQWPATLVQPVGSPLSLECTVEGTSNPNLYWYRQAAGRGLQLLFYSVGIGQISSEVPQNLSASRPQDRQFILSSKKLLLSDSGFYLCAWSVGLHSGNTIYFGEGSWLTVV.

J is TRBJ2-7 and V is TRBV19; D is perhaps TRBD1 or TRBD2 (5 bases each). There are 15 residues in the CDR3. Trimming removed 1 base at V and 4 bases at J, with 14 bases between. CDR1 and CDR2 (germline): LNHDA, SQIVND (reference sequence). The CDR3 DNA follows: TGTGCCAGTAGTATAGGAGAGGGACGCGCATACGAGCAGTACTTC. As protein: CASSIGEGRAYEQYF.

V usage is TRBV19 and J usage is TRBJ2-5; a weak D match, TRBD2 (5 bases). CDR1 is LNHDA and CDR2 is SQIVND in the germline V gene (reference sequence). Trimming pared 5 bases from V and 2 bases from J, leaving 9 bases between. The CDR3 is 13 amino acids. This CDR3 is CASSLDLQETQYF. The CDR3 nucleotides are TGTGCCAGTAGTTTGGACTTGCAAGAGACCCAGTACTTC.

CDR3 DNA: TGTGCCATCAGTGCACAGGGAGAGGGCTACACCTTC. Translated: CAISAQGEGYTF. The chain has TRBV10-3 and TRBJ1-2; a possible D gene is TRBD1 (6 bases). Germline V gives CDR1 ENHRY, CDR2 SYGVKD. The CDR3 is made up of 12 amino acids. With 4 bases removed from V and 8 bases from J, the gap between germline ends came to 11 bases.

The CDR3 nucleotides are TGCGCCAGCAGCTTGTCGGACCGGGCAACAGGGGGCGAAGCTTTCTTT. This translates into CASSLSDRATGGEAFF. This sequence joins TRBV5-1 and TRBJ1-1; 9 bases are a match to TRBD1. The CDR3 length is 16 residues. Trimming cost V 1 base and J 8 bases; bases outside gene matches: 12. Germline assignment: CDR1 SGHRS and CDR2 YFSETQ.

This chain uses TRBV10-3 with TRBJ2-7; D is possibly TRBD1 (6 bases). V was shortened by 2 bases and J by 2 bases, with 13 bases between the two germline ends. Looked up from germline, CDR1 is ENHRY and CDR2 is SYGVKD. The CDR3 consists of 15 residues. For the CDR3, the DNA is TGTGCCATCAGTGAGACAACAGGGACCCCCTACGAGCAGTACTTC. Amino acid sequence: CAISETTGTPYEQYF.

V and J are TRBV12-3 or TRBV12-4 and TRBJ1-5, with D unresolved. Trimming took off 2 bases at V and 4 bases at J, with 6 bases between the two ends. The CDR3 consists of 13 residues. The CDR3 DNA reads as TGTGCCAGCAGTTTACTCTGGAATCAGCCCCAGCATTTT. Protein product: CASSLLWNQPQHF.

The CDR3 DNA reads as TGTGCCAGCAGCTTGGGGGGCGTGAGGAACACTGAAGCTTTCTTT. This sequence encodes CASSLGGVRNTEAFF. The chain joins TRBV5-6 to TRBJ1-1, with D possibly TRBD1 on 5 matching bases. The CDR3 covers 15 residues. Germline V lookup: CDR1 SGHDT, CDR2 YYEEEE. V was pared by 0 bases and J by 1 base, with 10 bases between. Together with reference TRBV5-6 and TRBJ1-1, the CDR3 gives the full variable domain: DAGVTQSPTHLIKTRGQQVTLRCSPKSGHDTVSWYQQALGQGPQFIFQYYEEEERQRGNFPDRFSGHQFPNYSSELNVNALLLGDSALYLCASSLGGVRNTEAFFGQGTRLTVV.

This chain uses TRBV7-2 with TRBJ1-4; D gene uncertain. Germline-derived CDR1 and CDR2 are SGHTA and FQGNSA. CDR3 length equals 15 residues. The V gene lost 1 base and the J gene lost 4 bases, with 10 bases spanning the gap. CDR3 region: CASSLGQAYNEKLFF. Here the CDR3 DNA reads TGTGCCAGCAGCTTAGGGCAGGCCTATAATGAAAAACTGTTTTTT.